The rows below give T cell receptor beta chains drawn from one sample of a study of T cell repertoires in cytomegalovirus infection. Each CDR3 protein gets one entry after TCRdb re-called the reads with MiXCR. Among over 100,000 distinct CDR3 sequences listed, over 9.5% were seen once. No cognate antigen is known for these TCRs. Source material: PBMCs, sequenced either directly or after in vitro stimulation (not recorded which). The receptors derive from a human donor in good health (CMV status not recorded). Some clones in this sample may be carry-over from other donors' samples. Both conserved end residues are part of each CDR3. The D gene is left open where the match is weak. Size is stated for part of the rows, as once, few or many counts, or as a class when the clone is expanded.

TRBJ2-1,many,-,TRBV27,CASSFYPVLRGNEQFF,TGTGCCAGCAGTTTTTACCCTGTCCTGAGGGGCAATGAGCAGTTCTTC
TRBJ1-2,-,-,TRBV19,CASREKSGYTF,TGTGCCAGTAGGGAGAAGTCTGGCTACACCTTC
TRBJ1-2,-,-,TRBV23-1,CASSLKTTVLYGYTF,TGCGCCAGCAGTCTCAAAACAACCGTCCTCTATGGCTACACCTTC
TRBJ1-1,-,-,TRBV7-2,CATLGGGTEAFF,TGTGCCACTCTTGGGGGGGGGACTGAAGCTTTCTTT
TRBJ1-1,many,-,TRBV7-2,CASSRSGRLDHTEAFF,TGTGCCAGCAGCCGAAGCGGGCGATTGGACCACACTGAAGCTTTCTTT
TRBJ1-2,many,-,TRBV10-3,CAISETPGQGYGYTF,TGTGCCATCAGTGAGACCCCGGGCCAGGGCTATGGCTACACCTTC
TRBJ1-5,many,-,TRBV12-3/TRBV12-4,CASSLRANSNQPQHF,TGTGCCAGCAGCCTGAGGGCTAATAGCAATCAGCCCCAGCATTTT
TRBJ2-1,few,-,TRBV7-2,CASSLDRGGYEQFF,TGTGCCAGCAGCTTAGACAGGGGAGGGTATGAGCAGTTCTTC
TRBJ1-2,few,-,TRBV7-9,CASSFKGANNSYTF,TGTGCCAGCAGCTTTAAAGGGGCGAATAATAGCTACACCTTC
TRBJ2-2,many,-,TRBV7-2,CASSFGQNTGELFF,TGTGCCAGCAGCTTTGGGCAGAACACCGGGGAGCTGTTTTTT
TRBJ2-3,many,TRBD1,TRBV24-1,CATSDPARQGDTQYF,TGTGCCACCAGTGACCCCGCCCGACAGGGAGATACGCAGTATTTT
TRBJ1-5,many,-,TRBV12-3/TRBV12-4,CASRSSENQPQHF,TGTGCCAGCAGGTCATCAGAAAATCAGCCCCAGCATTTT
TRBJ1-1,few,-,TRBV5-6,CASSKNTEAFF,TGTGCCAGCAGCAAGAACACTGAAGCTTTCTTT
TRBJ2-7,many,TRBD2,TRBV12-3/TRBV12-4,CASSLGGTSRTEQYF,TGTGCCAGCAGTTTAGGGGGGACTAGTCGGACCGAGCAGTACTTC
TRBJ1-1,-,-,TRBV6-1,CASRAGSTEAFF,TGTGCCAGCAGGGCAGGGTCCACTGAAGCTTTCTTT
TRBJ2-1,many,-,TRBV7-2,CASSLTRDNEQFF,TGTGCCAGCAGCTTAACTCGGGACAATGAGCAGTTCTTC
TRBJ2-4,few,TRBD2,TRBV14,CASSPPGLAGNIQYF,TGTGCCAGCAGCCCTCCGGGACTAGCGGGGAACATTCAGTACTTC
TRBJ1-1,many,-,TRBV12-3/TRBV12-4,CASTLWTGEAFF,TGTGCCAGCACCCTGTGGACGGGTGAAGCTTTCTTT
TRBJ2-5,many,-,TRBV7-2,CASSPGTWGETQYF,TGTGCCAGCAGCCCAGGGACTTGGGGAGAGACCCAGTACTTC
TRBJ1-2,-,-,TRBV20-1,CSGVGQSGYTF,TGCAGTGGGGTAGGCCAGTCGGGCTACACCTTC
TRBJ1-4,few,-,TRBV10-3,CAIMDGSNEKLFF,TGTGCCATCATGGACGGCAGTAATGAAAAACTGTTTTTT
TRBJ1-2,-,TRBD1,TRBV6-5,CASSYRTGVTYGYTF,TGTGCCAGCAGTTACCGGACAGGGGTAACCTATGGCTACACCTTC